These T cell receptor beta chains were read from a single sample in a study of TIL therapy for anti-PD-1-resistant metastatic lung cancer. Clones were sequenced by immunoSEQ multiplex PCR, and TCRdb holds only the in-frame ones, with some missing. This table has fewer than 65,000 clones, about 81% appearing once. Sample: blood, taken at baseline. These TCRs come from a person aged 25 to 85 with non-small cell lung cancer. CDR3s include the opening cysteine and the closing phenylalanine or tryptophan. A D gene is named only where the DNA matches it firmly. Expanded clones get a size class; other rows say once, few or many, or leave the size out.

v_gene: TRBV10-1; abundance: few; d_gene: NA; j_gene: TRBJ2-7; CDR3aa: CASSAGPVYEQYF; CDR3nt: TGCGCCAGCAGTGCTGGACCAGTCTACGAGCAGTACTTC
v_gene: TRBV18; abundance: NA; d_gene: NA; j_gene: TRBJ1-3; CDR3aa: CASSPGRQSGNTIYF; CDR3nt: TGTGCCAGCTCACCAGGGCGGCAATCTGGAAACACCATATATTTT
v_gene: TRBV28; abundance: NA; d_gene: TRBD2; j_gene: TRBJ2-3; CDR3aa: CASSSGGADTQYF; CDR3nt: TGTGCCAGCAGCTCCGGGGGGGCAGATACGCAGTATTTT
v_gene: TRBV15; abundance: NA; d_gene: TRBD1; j_gene: TRBJ1-5; CDR3aa: CATSRGTGTYSNQPQHF; CDR3nt: TGTGCCACCAGCAGAGGGACAGGAACTTATAGCAATCAGCCCCAGCATTTT
v_gene: TRBV20-1; abundance: NA; d_gene: NA; j_gene: TRBJ1-6; CDR3aa: CSASIQENSPLHF; CDR3nt: TGCAGTGCTAGTATCCAGGAAAATTCACCCCTCCACTTT
v_gene: TRBV7-3; abundance: NA; d_gene: TRBD2; j_gene: TRBJ2-4; CDR3aa: CARENCGGRGCRDKNIQYF; CDR3nt: TGTGCCAGGGAGAATTGCGGGGGGCGAGGATGTAGGGACAAAAACATTCAGTACTTC
v_gene: TRBV7-2; abundance: NA; d_gene: NA; j_gene: TRBJ2-7; CDR3aa: CASSPRDLLPYEQYF; CDR3nt: TGTGCCAGCAGCCCCCGGGACCTCCTCCCCTACGAGCAGTACTTC
v_gene: TRBV20-1; abundance: NA; d_gene: NA; j_gene: TRBJ1-6; CDR3aa: CSASYGVDSPLHF; CDR3nt: TGCAGTGCTAGTTACGGGGTTGATTCACCCCTCCACTTT
v_gene: TRBV19; abundance: NA; d_gene: NA; j_gene: TRBJ1-2; CDR3aa: CASSIASEYGYTF; CDR3nt: TGTGCCAGTAGTATAGCAAGCGAGTATGGCTACACCTTC
v_gene: TRBV6-5; abundance: NA; d_gene: NA; j_gene: TRBJ1-1; CDR3aa: CASWVHRMNTEAFF; CDR3nt: TGTGCCAGCTGGGTACACCGGATGAACACTGAAGCTTTCTTT
v_gene: TRBV6-1; abundance: NA; d_gene: NA; j_gene: TRBJ2-3; CDR3aa: CASSEIGRPSTDTQYF; CDR3nt: TGTGCCAGCAGTGAAATTGGGAGGCCTAGCACAGATACGCAGTATTTT
v_gene: TRBV2; abundance: NA; d_gene: NA; j_gene: TRBJ2-7; CDR3aa: CASTAIYEQYF; CDR3nt: TGTGCCAGCACGGCTATCTACGAGCAGTACTTC
v_gene: TRBV7-3; abundance: NA; d_gene: NA; j_gene: TRBJ1-5; CDR3aa: CASSFTERNQPQHF; CDR3nt: TGTGCCAGCAGCTTCACCGAGAGAAATCAGCCCCAGCATTTT
v_gene: TRBV11-1; abundance: NA; d_gene: NA; j_gene: TRBJ1-1; CDR3aa: CAIELPPATEAFF; CDR3nt: TGTGCCATCGAATTACCCCCGGCCACTGAAGCTTTCTTT
v_gene: TRBV5-1; abundance: NA; d_gene: NA; j_gene: TRBJ2-1; CDR3aa: CASSLALDNEQFF; CDR3nt: TGCGCCAGCAGCTTGGCTCTAGACAATGAGCAGTTCTTC
v_gene: TRBV4-2; abundance: NA; d_gene: TRBD1; j_gene: TRBJ2-1; CDR3aa: CASSRILTGGTYNEQFF; CDR3nt: TGTGCCAGCAGCCGCATACTGACAGGGGGTACCTACAATGAGCAGTTCTTC
v_gene: TRBV7-7; abundance: NA; d_gene: NA; j_gene: TRBJ2-5; CDR3aa: CASSPLGSSQETQYF; CDR3nt: TGTGCTAGCAGCCCCCTTGGCAGCTCCCAAGAGACCCAGTACTTC
v_gene: TRBV7-2; abundance: NA; d_gene: NA; j_gene: TRBJ1-1; CDR3aa: CASSLSHSGSGEAFF; CDR3nt: TGTGCCAGCAGCTTATCCCACTCTGGGAGTGGTGAAGCTTTCTTT
v_gene: TRBV5-6; abundance: NA; d_gene: NA; j_gene: TRBJ1-2; CDR3aa: CASSLLREQGYGYTF; CDR3nt: TGTGCCAGCAGCTTGCTGAGGGAGCAGGGCTATGGCTACACCTTC
v_gene: TRBV28; abundance: NA; d_gene: NA; j_gene: TRBJ2-7; CDR3aa: CASRGGSYEQYF; CDR3nt: TGTGCCAGCAGGGGGGGCTCCTACGAGCAGTACTTC
v_gene: TRBV18; abundance: NA; d_gene: NA; j_gene: TRBJ1-2; CDR3aa: CASSPPGYRVEGGYTF; CDR3nt: TGTGCCAGCTCACCACCCGGGTACAGGGTAGAGGGTGGCTACACCTTC
v_gene: TRBV27; abundance: NA; d_gene: NA; j_gene: TRBJ1-2; CDR3aa: CASSLIGNYGYTF; CDR3nt: TGTGCCAGCAGTTTAATCGGTAACTATGGCTACACCTTC
v_gene: TRBV9; abundance: NA; d_gene: NA; j_gene: TRBJ1-2; CDR3aa: CASRSPRGKGYTF; CDR3nt: TGTGCCAGCAGATCCCCTCGGGGGAAGGGCTACACCTTC
v_gene: TRBV10-3; abundance: NA; d_gene: TRBD1; j_gene: TRBJ2-7; CDR3aa: CAISLAGGYEQYF; CDR3nt: TGTGCCATCAGCTTGGCAGGGGGCTACGAGCAGTACTTC
v_gene: TRBV6-2/TRBV6-3; abundance: NA; d_gene: NA; j_gene: TRBJ2-7; CDR3aa: CASSLENPASLVDEQYF; CDR3nt: TGTGCCAGCAGCCTCGAAAATCCCGCTAGCCTAGTAGACGAGCAGTACTTC
v_gene: TRBV7-2; abundance: medium-sized; d_gene: NA; j_gene: TRBJ1-6; CDR3aa: CASSLGEIGYNSPLHF; CDR3nt: TGTGCCAGCAGCTTAGGGGAGATCGGGTATAATTCACCCCTCCACTTT
v_gene: TRBV7-9; abundance: NA; d_gene: NA; j_gene: TRBJ2-7; CDR3aa: CASSSGLVSYEQYF; CDR3nt: TGTGCCAGCAGCTCGGGATTGGTTAGCTACGAGCAGTACTTC
v_gene: TRBV28; abundance: NA; d_gene: TRBD1; j_gene: TRBJ1-5; CDR3aa: CASSPRQGVAQPQHF; CDR3nt: TGTGCCAGCAGTCCTCGACAGGGGGTGGCTCAGCCCCAGCATTTT
v_gene: TRBV24-1; abundance: NA; d_gene: TRBD1; j_gene: TRBJ2-7; CDR3aa: CATSDPGQGSYEQYF; CDR3nt: TGTGCCACCAGTGACCCGGGACAGGGTTCCTACGAGCAGTACTTC
v_gene: TRBV18; abundance: NA; d_gene: NA; j_gene: TRBJ2-3; CDR3aa: CATRGTGTDTQYF; CDR3nt: TGTGCAACGAGGGGGACGGGCACAGATACGCAGTATTTT
v_gene: TRBV19; abundance: NA; d_gene: TRBD2; j_gene: TRBJ2-2; CDR3aa: CASSAGTSGSGELFF; CDR3nt: TGTGCCAGTAGTGCCGGGACTAGCGGGAGTGGGGAGCTGTTTTTT
v_gene: TRBV4-2; abundance: NA; d_gene: TRBD2; j_gene: TRBJ2-1; CDR3aa: CASSYDSGSGNEQFF; CDR3nt: TGTGCCAGCAGCTACGATAGCGGGAGTGGCAATGAGCAGTTCTTC
v_gene: TRBV7-6; abundance: NA; d_gene: TRBD1; j_gene: TRBJ2-1; CDR3aa: CASRRDRGTGNEQFF; CDR3nt: TGTGCCAGCAGGAGGGACAGGGGAACGGGAAATGAGCAGTTCTTC
v_gene: TRBV27; abundance: NA; d_gene: TRBD1; j_gene: TRBJ1-4; CDR3aa: CASGGTGMWEKLFF; CDR3nt: TGTGCCAGCGGCGGGACAGGGATGTGGGAAAAACTGTTTTTT
v_gene: TRBV2; abundance: NA; d_gene: NA; j_gene: TRBJ1-1; CDR3aa: CASSNNEAFF; CDR3nt: TGTGCCAGCAGTAATAATGAAGCTTTCTTT
v_gene: TRBV6-9; abundance: few; d_gene: NA; j_gene: TRBJ2-7; CDR3aa: CAGENWDSWGPRPAYEQYF; CDR3nt: TGTGCCGGCGAGAACTGGGACTCTTGGGGTCCTAGACCTGCCTACGAGCAGTACTTC
v_gene: TRBV19; abundance: NA; d_gene: NA; j_gene: TRBJ1-1; CDR3aa: CASSTRRSNTEAFF; CDR3nt: TGTGCCAGTAGTACTCGACGGTCTAACACTGAAGCTTTCTTT
v_gene: TRBV10-1; abundance: NA; d_gene: NA; j_gene: TRBJ1-6; CDR3aa: CASSVNGKSSYNSPLHF; CDR3nt: TGCGCCAGCAGTGTTAACGGAAAGAGCTCCTATAATTCACCCCTCCACTTT
v_gene: TRBV11-2; abundance: once; d_gene: NA; j_gene: TRBJ1-3; CDR3aa: CASSPPAVPGGTIYF; CDR3nt: TGTGCCAGCAGCCCACCCGCGGTGCCCGGAGGCACCATATATTTT
v_gene: TRBV18; abundance: NA; d_gene: TRBD1; j_gene: TRBJ1-1; CDR3aa: CASSPTGGTEAFF; CDR3nt: TGTGCCAGCTCTCCGACAGGGGGCACTGAAGCTTTCTTT
v_gene: TRBV6-5; abundance: NA; d_gene: TRBD2; j_gene: TRBJ2-4; CDR3aa: CASKERVAGRNIQYF; CDR3nt: TGTGCCAGCAAAGAGAGGGTAGCGGGTCGAAACATTCAGTACTTC
v_gene: TRBV2; abundance: NA; d_gene: NA; j_gene: TRBJ2-5; CDR3aa: CASSDAGTQYF; CDR3nt: TGTGCCAGCAGTGATGCGGGTACCCAGTACTTC
v_gene: TRBV4-2; abundance: NA; d_gene: NA; j_gene: TRBJ1-3; CDR3aa: CASSQPDRDGNTIYF; CDR3nt: TGTGCCAGCAGCCAACCGGACAGAGACGGAAACACCATATATTTT
v_gene: TRBV7-2; abundance: NA; d_gene: TRBD1; j_gene: TRBJ1-2; CDR3aa: CASSAWDRLGGYTF; CDR3nt: TGTGCCAGCAGCGCTTGGGACAGGCTTGGTGGCTACACCTTC
v_gene: TRBV11-2; abundance: NA; d_gene: NA; j_gene: TRBJ2-3; CDR3aa: CASSFPRQGQAQDTQYF; CDR3nt: TGTGCCAGCAGCTTCCCCCGCCAGGGCCAAGCTCAGGATACGCAGTATTTT
v_gene: TRBV7-8; abundance: NA; d_gene: NA; j_gene: TRBJ2-2; CDR3aa: CASSLVRQPTGELFF; CDR3nt: TGTGCCAGCAGCTTAGTTAGGCAGCCGACCGGGGAGCTGTTTTTT
v_gene: TRBV6-5; abundance: once; d_gene: TRBD1; j_gene: TRBJ2-7; CDR3aa: CASNMGQRFSYEQYF; CDR3nt: TGTGCCAGCAATATGGGACAGAGGTTCTCCTACGAGCAGTACTTC
v_gene: TRBV6-4; abundance: NA; d_gene: TRBD2; j_gene: TRBJ2-3; CDR3aa: CASSDGNGRAVDTQYF; CDR3nt: TGTGCCAGCAGTGACGGAAACGGGAGGGCTGTAGATACGCAGTATTTT
v_gene: TRBV30; abundance: NA; d_gene: NA; j_gene: TRBJ2-5; CDR3aa: CASAGVSQETQYF; CDR3nt: TGTGCCTCTGCCGGGGTATCCCAAGAGACCCAGTACTTC
v_gene: TRBV10-3; abundance: NA; d_gene: TRBD1; j_gene: TRBJ2-7; CDR3aa: CAISEQGAVQYF; CDR3nt: TGTGCCATCAGTGAACAGGGGGCTGTGCAGTACTTC
v_gene: TRBV7-6; abundance: NA; d_gene: NA; j_gene: TRBJ1-1; CDR3aa: CASSFQSYTEAFF; CDR3nt: TGTGCCAGCAGCTTTCAGTCATACACTGAAGCTTTCTTT
v_gene: TRBV2; abundance: NA; d_gene: NA; j_gene: TRBJ2-1; CDR3aa: CASSRDSPGDEQFF; CDR3nt: TGTGCCAGCAGTCGGGACTCCCCGGGAGATGAGCAGTTCTTC